In its sample, the clone carrying this T cell receptor (beta chain) was seen a few times. The sample belongs to a study of TIL therapy for anti-PD-1-resistant metastatic lung cancer. The libraries were made with immunoSEQ v3. Clones were sequenced by immunoSEQ multiplex PCR, and TCRdb holds only the in-frame ones, with some missing. The data hold 55,000 to 65,000 clones, with around 68% observed a single time. Time point given: pre-treatment sample, taken before nivolumab and TIL therapy. CDR3 length: 15 amino acids. CDR1 is SGHRS, CDR2 YFSETQ, per germline. Germline trimming cut 3 bases from V and 3 bases from J; bases unmatched to any gene: 5.

This receptor was identified in a person between 25 and 80 years old with non-small cell lung cancer. Source: blood, taken at baseline. This chain joins TRBV5-1 and TRBJ2-2, with 7 bases identical to TRBD1. Here the CDR3 DNA reads TGCGCCAGCAGCTGGACAGGCCAGGACACCGGGGAGCTGTTTTTT. It translates to CASSWTGQDTGELFF.